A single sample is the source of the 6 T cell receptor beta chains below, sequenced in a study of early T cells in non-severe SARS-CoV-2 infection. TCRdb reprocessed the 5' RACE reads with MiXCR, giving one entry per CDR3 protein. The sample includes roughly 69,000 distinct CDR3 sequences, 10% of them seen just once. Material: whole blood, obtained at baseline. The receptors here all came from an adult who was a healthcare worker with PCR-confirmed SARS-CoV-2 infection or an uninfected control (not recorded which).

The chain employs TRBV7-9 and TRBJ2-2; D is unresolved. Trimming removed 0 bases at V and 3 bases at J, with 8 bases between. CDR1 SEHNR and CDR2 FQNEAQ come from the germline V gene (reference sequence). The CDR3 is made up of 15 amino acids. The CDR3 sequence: CASSLAGLHTGELFF. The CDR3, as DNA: TGTGCCAGCAGCTTAGCGGGCCTTCACACCGGGGAGCTGTTTTTT.

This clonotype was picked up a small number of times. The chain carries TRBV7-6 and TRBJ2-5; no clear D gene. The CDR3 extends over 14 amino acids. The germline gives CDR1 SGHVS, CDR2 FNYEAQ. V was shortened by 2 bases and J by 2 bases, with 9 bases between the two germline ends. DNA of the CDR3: TGTGCCAGCAGCTTATTGAGTCGGCAAGAGACCCAGTACTTC. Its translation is CASSLLSRQETQYF.

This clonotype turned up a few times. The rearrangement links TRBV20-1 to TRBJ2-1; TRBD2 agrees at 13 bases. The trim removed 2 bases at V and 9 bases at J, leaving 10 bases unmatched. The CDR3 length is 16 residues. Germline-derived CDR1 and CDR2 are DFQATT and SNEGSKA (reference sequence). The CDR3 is CSARTTSGRAGGEQFF. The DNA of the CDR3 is TGCAGTGCTAGAACTACTAGCGGGAGGGCCGGGGGTGAGCAGTTCTTC.

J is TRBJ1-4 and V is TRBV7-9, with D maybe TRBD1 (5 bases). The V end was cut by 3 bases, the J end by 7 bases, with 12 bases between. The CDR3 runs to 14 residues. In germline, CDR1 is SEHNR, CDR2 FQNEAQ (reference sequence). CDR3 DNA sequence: TGTGCCAGCAGCTTCAGCAGGGAGAGTGAAAAACTGTTTTTT. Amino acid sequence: CASSFSRESEKLFF. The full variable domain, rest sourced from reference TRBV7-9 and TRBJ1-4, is DTGVSQNPRHKITKRGQNVTFRCDPISEHNRLYWYRQTLGQGPEFLTYFQNEAQLEKSRLLSDRFSAERPKGSFSTLEIQRTEQGDSAMYLCASSFSRESEKLFFGSGTQLSVL.

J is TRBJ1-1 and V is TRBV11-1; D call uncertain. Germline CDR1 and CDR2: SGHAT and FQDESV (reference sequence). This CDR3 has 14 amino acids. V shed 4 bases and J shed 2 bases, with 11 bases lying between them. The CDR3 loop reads CASSSTRENTEAFF. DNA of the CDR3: TGTGCCAGCAGCTCCACAAGGGAAAACACTGAAGCTTTCTTT.

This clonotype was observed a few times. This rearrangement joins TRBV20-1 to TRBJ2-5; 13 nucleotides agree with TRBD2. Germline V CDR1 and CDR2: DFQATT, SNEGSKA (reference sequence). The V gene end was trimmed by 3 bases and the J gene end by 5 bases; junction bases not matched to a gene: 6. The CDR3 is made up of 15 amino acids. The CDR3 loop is CSASGLAGVHETQYF. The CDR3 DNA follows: TGCAGTGCTAGCGGACTAGCGGGAGTGCATGAGACCCAGTACTTC.